This TCR beta chain came from a study of cytomegalovirus exposure and HLA in healthy donors. Overall study context: Most genotyped donors, roughly 80% of 300 to 400, had Caucasian-associated genetic ancestry.

The V and J ends lost 3 bases and 3 bases respectively, with 8 bases between them. This CDR3 contains 13 residues. Germline V CDR1 and CDR2: SEHNR, FQNEAQ (reference sequence). A few counts support this clone. Its antigen is still unknown. Study outcomes and limitations: Later genetic work tied a missense DCLRE1C variant to beta-chain V and J trimming. In an earlier analysis, in roughly 580 donors, most V segments appeared productive either ~90% or ~30% of the time.

This PCR relied on a set of 60 Vbeta primers and 13 Jbeta primers. Assay used: immunoSEQ multiplex PCR; TCRdb lists only in-frame clones, some missing. The table includes around 200,000 clones, roughly four fifths detected once. Healthy bone marrow donors formed the donor group. The rearrangement joins TRBV7-9 to TRBJ1-1; TRBD1 is a possible D gene (5 bases). This sequence originates from a man in his forties or fifties in good health and CMV-seronegative. Specimen: PBMCs. In DNA, the CDR3 is TGTGCCAGCAGCTTGCGGGGGGACACTGAAGCTTTCTTT. This gives the protein CASSLRGDTEAFF.